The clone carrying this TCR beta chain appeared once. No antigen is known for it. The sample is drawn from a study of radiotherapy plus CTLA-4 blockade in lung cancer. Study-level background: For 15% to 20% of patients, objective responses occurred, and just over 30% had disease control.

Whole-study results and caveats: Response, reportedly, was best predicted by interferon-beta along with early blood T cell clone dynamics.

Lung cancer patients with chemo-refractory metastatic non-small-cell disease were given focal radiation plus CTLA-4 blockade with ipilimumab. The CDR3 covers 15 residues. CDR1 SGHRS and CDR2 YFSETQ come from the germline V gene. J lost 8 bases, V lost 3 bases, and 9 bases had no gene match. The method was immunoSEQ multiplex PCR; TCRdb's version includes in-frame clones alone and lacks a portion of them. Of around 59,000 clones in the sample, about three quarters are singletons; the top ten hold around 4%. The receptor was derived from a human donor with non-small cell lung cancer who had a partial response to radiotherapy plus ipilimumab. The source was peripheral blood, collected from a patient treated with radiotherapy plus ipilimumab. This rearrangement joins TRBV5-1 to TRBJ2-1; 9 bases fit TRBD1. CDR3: CASSSNRGLSDEQFF. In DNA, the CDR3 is TGCGCCAGCAGCTCAAACAGGGGGCTCAGCGATGAGCAGTTCTTC.